One and the same sample provided the 13 T cell receptor beta chains below, sequenced in a study of T cells in Graves' hyperthyroidism and ophthalmopathy. RNA transcripts provided the source from which TCR beta CDR3 regions were amplified. The TCR CDR3 was amplified in a first-round RT-PCR using the HTBI primer set. TCRdb reanalysed the multiplex PCR reads using MiXCR and keeps one entry per CDR3 protein. The profile covers hundreds of thousands of distinct CDR3 sequences, with over 15% appearing a single time and around 61% taken by the ten largest. Sequenced sample: blood. The receptors were sampled from a woman aged 55-70 years with Graves' ophthalmopathy.

This clonotype was picked up a small number of times. This chain connects TRBV7-6 to TRBJ2-1, with a tentative D call TRBD1 (6 bases). V dropped 2 bases and J dropped 7 bases, with 18 bases sitting between them. Germline CDR1 SGHVS, CDR2 FNYEAQ. The CDR3 length is 16 residues. The CDR3 loop reads CASSLWVSGAENEQFF. In DNA, the CDR3 is TGTGCCAGCAGCTTATGGGTATCAGGGGCTGAGAATGAGCAGTTCTTC.

As for this clonotype: This may arise from a read error, as a much more abundant clone is one base away. This chain connects TRBV6-1 to TRBJ1-2; D uncertain. Germline V lookup: CDR1 MNHNS, CDR2 SASEGT. V was trimmed by 4 bases and J by 2 bases, leaving 11 bases between them. The CDR3 has 14 amino acids. The CDR3 sequence: CASSGALGNYGYTF. CDR3 bases: TGTGCCAGCAGTGGAGCGTTGGGAAACTATGGCTACACCTTC.

This chain connects TRBV20-1 to TRBJ1-2; D not resolved. V dropped 7 bases and J dropped 0 bases, with 12 bases sitting between them. Germline V gives CDR1 DFQATT, CDR2 SNEGSKA (reference sequence). The CDR3 has 13 amino acids. CDR3 region: CSVSDGTNYGYTF. CDR3 bases: TGCAGTGTTTCCGACGGGACTAACTATGGCTACACCTTC.

This clonotype has at least ten counts. J is TRBJ1-1 and V is TRBV12-5; D might be TRBD1 (5 bases). The V end lost 7 bases, the J end lost 5 bases, and 20 bases lay between the germline ends. Germline V gives CDR1 LGHNT, CDR2 FRNRAP. The CDR3 covers 15 residues. The DNA for the CDR3 is TGTGCTAGTGAACCTTACTATGGGGGGGAAACTGAAGCTTTCTTT. It yields the protein CASEPYYGGETEAFF.

This sequence joins TRBV5-6 and TRBJ2-7, with TRBD2 identical over 7 bases. Per the germline V gene, CDR1 is SGHDT and CDR2 is YYEEEE. This CDR3 is 14 amino acids long. Trimming cost V 1 base and J 0 bases; bases outside gene matches: 1. The CDR3 coding sequence is TGTGCCAGCAGCTTGCCGGGGGGCTCCTACGAGCAGTACTTC. Translated: CASSLPGGSYEQYF.

J is TRBJ2-2 and V is TRBV9, with a tentative D call TRBD2 (7 bases). Germline loops: CDR1 SGDLS, CDR2 YYNGEE. Between the trimmed V and J ends, which lost 7 bases and 6 bases, there was a span of 25 bases. The CDR3 length is 17 residues. CDR3 sequence: CASSHPLRGGRAGELFF. Written as DNA, the CDR3 is TGTGCCAGCTCCCACCCTCTGAGGGGGGGCCGAGCCGGGGAGCTGTTTTTT.

This clonotype was picked up a small number of times. This rearrangement joins TRBV10-3 to TRBJ1-2; D is ambiguous. The CDR3 is made up of 12 amino acids. The germline CDR1 and CDR2 sequences are ENHRY and SYGVKD. With 3 bases removed from V and 3 bases from J, the gap between germline ends came to 5 bases. CDR3 sequence: CAISDGYYGYTF. The CDR3, as DNA: TGTGCCATCAGTGATGGGTACTATGGCTACACCTTC.

This clonotype was counted between two and nine times. The chain couples TRBV6-1 to TRBJ1-5; D unclear. Germline V CDR1 and CDR2: MNHNS, SASEGT. This CDR3 contains 14 residues. Trimming took off 8 bases at V and 0 bases at J, with 11 bases between the two ends. CDR3 region: CASERQNSNQPQHF. Here the CDR3 DNA reads TGTGCCAGCGAAAGGCAGAATAGCAATCAGCCCCAGCATTTT.

This clonotype was observed many times. The genes are TRBV27 and TRBJ1-5; D not certain. Per the germline V gene, CDR1 is MNHEY and CDR2 is SMNVEV (reference sequence). The CDR3 has 14 amino acids. Trimming removed 3 bases from V and 3 bases from J, with 9 bases in between. CDR3 DNA sequence: TGTGCCAGCAGTTTGTACCGGGCCAATCAGCCCCAGCATTTT. Its protein is CASSLYRANQPQHF.

This clonotype was detected a few times. The chain couples TRBV5-5 to TRBJ2-2, with D uncertain. From germline, CDR1 is SGHKS and CDR2 YYEKEE (reference sequence). This CDR3 is 14 amino acids long. V was cut by 5 bases and J by 0 bases, with 8 bases left in between. Here the CDR3 reads CASRNDPNTGELFF. The CDR3 DNA reads as TGTGCCAGCAGAAACGACCCGAACACCGGGGAGCTGTTTTTT.

This clonotype was seen ten or more times. The chain couples TRBV5-1 to TRBJ1-2, with TRBD1 as a possible D gene (5 bases). Trimming took 4 bases from V and 6 from J, leaving 16 bases between them. CDR3 length: 14 residues. Germline assignment: CDR1 SGHRS and CDR2 YFSETQ. CDR3 in amino acids: CASSGVWGSDGYTF. CDR3 in DNA: TGCGCCAGCAGCGGGGTGTGGGGGTCGGATGGCTACACCTTC.

This clonotype was seen many times. The chain carries TRBV5-6 and TRBJ1-1; D remains unclear. Germline-derived CDR1 and CDR2 are SGHDT and YYEEEE. Trimming took 0 bases from V and 1 from J, leaving 10 bases between them. The CDR3 length is 15 residues. The CDR3 DNA reads as TGTGCCAGCAGCTTGGTAACCGGGCGGAACACTGAAGCTTTCTTT. It is translated as CASSLVTGRNTEAFF.

The sample holds a few counts of this clonotype. V gene TRBV5-8 combines with J gene TRBJ2-6; TRBD1 aligns across 7 bases. Unmatched junction bases numbered 7, after V lost 2 bases and J lost 2 bases. The CDR3 runs 17 residues. The germline CDR1 and CDR2 sequences are SGHTS and YDEGEE. The CDR3 DNA reads TGTGCCAGCAGCTTCGGATTAGGGGGCGCTGGGGCCAACGTCCTGACTTTC. It specifies CASSFGLGGAGANVLTF.